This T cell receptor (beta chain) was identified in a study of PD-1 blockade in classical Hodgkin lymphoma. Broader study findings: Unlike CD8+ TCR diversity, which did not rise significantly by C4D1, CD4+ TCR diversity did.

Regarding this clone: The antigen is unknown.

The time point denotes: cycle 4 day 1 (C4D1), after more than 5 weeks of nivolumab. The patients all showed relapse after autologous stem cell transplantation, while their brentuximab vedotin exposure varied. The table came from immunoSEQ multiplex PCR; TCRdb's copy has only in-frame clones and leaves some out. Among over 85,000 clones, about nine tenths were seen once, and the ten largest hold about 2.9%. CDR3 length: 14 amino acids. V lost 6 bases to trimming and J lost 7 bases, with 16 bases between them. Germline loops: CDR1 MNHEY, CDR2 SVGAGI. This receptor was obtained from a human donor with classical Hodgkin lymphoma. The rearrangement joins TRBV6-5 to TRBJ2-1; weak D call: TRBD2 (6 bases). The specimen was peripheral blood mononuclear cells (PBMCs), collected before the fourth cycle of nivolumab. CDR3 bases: TGTGCCAGCAGGGGACGGTGGGGAGGAAATGAGCAGTTCTTC. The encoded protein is CASRGRWGGNEQFF.